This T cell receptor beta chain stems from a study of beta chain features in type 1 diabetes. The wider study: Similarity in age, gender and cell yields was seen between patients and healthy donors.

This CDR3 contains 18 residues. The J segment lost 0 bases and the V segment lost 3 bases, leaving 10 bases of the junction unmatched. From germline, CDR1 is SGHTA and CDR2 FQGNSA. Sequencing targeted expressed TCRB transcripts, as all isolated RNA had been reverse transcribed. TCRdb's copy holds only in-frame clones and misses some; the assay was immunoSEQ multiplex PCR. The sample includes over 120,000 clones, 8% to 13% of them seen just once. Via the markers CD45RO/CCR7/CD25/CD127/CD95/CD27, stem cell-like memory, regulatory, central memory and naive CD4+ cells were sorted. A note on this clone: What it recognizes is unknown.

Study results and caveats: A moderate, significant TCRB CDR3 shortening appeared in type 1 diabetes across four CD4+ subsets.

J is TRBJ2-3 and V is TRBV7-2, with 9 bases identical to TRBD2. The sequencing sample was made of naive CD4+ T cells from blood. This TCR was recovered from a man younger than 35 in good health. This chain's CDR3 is CASSFKRGDQLSTDTQYF. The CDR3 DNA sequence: TGTGCCAGCAGCTTTAAGCGGGGGGACCAGCTTAGCACAGATACGCAGTATTTT.